Below are 14 T cell receptor beta chains sequenced from a single sample in a study of shared clonotypes between healthy human individuals. Sequencing was performed with immunoSEQ multiplex PCR; in TCRdb, only in-frame clones are kept and a portion is missing. The sample consists of roughly 1,500,000 clones, approximately 98.5% of them appearing once. Material for sequencing was naive CD4+ T cells sorted from blood. Subset: CD45RA+ positively selected. Receptors originate from a man between 25 and 39 years old in good health.

The J gene is TRBJ2-3, the V gene TRBV4-3; 11 bases match TRBD1. J lost 4 bases, V lost 4 bases, and 1 base had no gene match. The CDR3 spans 14 residues. Germline CDR1 LGHNA, CDR2 YSLEER. The DNA of the CDR3 is TGCGCCAGCAGCCCGGGACAGGGGGCAGATACGCAGTATTTT. It is translated as CASSPGQGADTQYF.

V usage is TRBV29-1 and J usage is TRBJ1-1; 7 bases match TRBD1. J gave up 4 bases and V 7 bases, and 6 bases lay outside the gene matches. Germline loops: CDR1 SQVTM, CDR2 ANQGSEA. The CDR3 is 12 residues long. CDR3 sequence reads: CSAATGATEAFF. CDR3 nucleotide sequence: TGCAGCGCGGCAACAGGGGCCACTGAAGCTTTCTTT.

The chain couples TRBV21-1 to TRBJ1-5; the D call TRBD1 from the table was never checked on the DNA. TRBV21-1 is a recognized pseudogene. The CDR3 covers 16 residues. This CDR3 is CASSAPSGTDNQPQHF. The CDR3 coding sequence is TGTGCCAGCAGCGCCCCATCCGGGACAGACAATCAGCCCCAGCATTTT.

This clone came up once. The chain combines TRBV19 with TRBJ2-7; 7 bases align to TRBD2. Germline V gene lookup returns CDR1 LNHDA and CDR2 SQIVND (reference sequence). This CDR3 spans 14 amino acids. With V trimmed by 1 base and J by 2 bases, 2 bases remained unmatched. The CDR3 protein is CASSIGGSAYEQYF. CDR3 nucleotide sequence: TGTGCCAGTAGTATAGGCGGGAGCGCCTACGAGCAGTACTTC.

The V gene is TRBV6-6, the J gene TRBJ2-5; 8 bases agree with TRBD2. Germline V gene lookup returns CDR1 MNHNY and CDR2 SVGAGI (reference sequence). Losses at the gene ends were 6 bases for V and 3 bases for J; bases not matched to a gene: 6. The CDR3 totals 14 residues. CDR3 in DNA: TGTGCCAGCAGACCCGCGGGGGGTGAAGAGACCCAGTACTTC. The encoded protein is CASRPAGGEETQYF.

The chain is built from TRBV30 and TRBJ1-5; a weak D match, TRBD1 (5 bases). Germline V lookup: CDR1 GTSNPN, CDR2 SVGIG (reference sequence). This CDR3 has 13 residues. With 4 bases removed from V and 5 bases from J, the gap between germline ends came to 12 bases. For the CDR3, the DNA is TGTGCCTGGACATCAGGGTGGGATCAGCCCCAGCATTTT. Amino acid sequence: CAWTSGWDQPQHF.

The chain carries TRBV11-3 and TRBJ2-7; 13 bases are a match to TRBD2. The V gene end was trimmed by 3 bases and the J gene end by 2 bases; junction bases not matched to a gene: 1. The CDR3 length is 15 residues. Germline values: CDR1 SGHNT, CDR2 YENEEA. In nucleotides, the CDR3 is TGTGCCAGCAGCTTCGGGACTAGCGGGACCTACGAGCAGTACTTC. This gives the protein CASSFGTSGTYEQYF.

The chain joins TRBV25-1 to TRBJ2-5; TRBD2 matches 8 bases. Germline V gene data show CDR1 as MGHDK and CDR2 as SYGVNS. The CDR3 has 15 residues. V lost 5 bases and J lost 1; bases outside the gene matches: 6. In nucleotides, the CDR3 is TGTGCCAGCAGTACCCACACTAGCGGCCAAGAGACCCAGTACTTC. Translation gives CASSTHTSGQETQYF.

The rearrangement joins TRBV28 to TRBJ2-6; 7 nucleotides match TRBD1. The CDR3 spans 16 residues. J lost 0 bases, V lost 6 bases, and 5 bases had no gene match. Germline values: CDR1 MDHEN, CDR2 SYDVKM. The CDR3: CASRPNRGSGANVLTF. The CDR3 DNA follows: TGTGCCAGCAGGCCAAACAGGGGCTCTGGGGCCAACGTCCTGACTTTC.

The CDR3 reads CASSNMRNTEAFF. CDR3 coding DNA: TGTGCCAGCAGTAACATGAGGAACACTGAAGCTTTCTTT. The chain joins TRBV7-9 to TRBJ1-1; the D is unclear. The CDR3 is 13 amino acids. CDR1 is SEHNR and CDR2 is FQNEAQ in the germline V gene (reference sequence). The V gene lost 6 bases and the J gene lost 1 base, with 9 bases spanning the gap.

The CDR3 DNA is TGTGCCAGCAGTGCCAGGGGTCATCAGCCCCAGCATTTT. Amino acid sequence: CASSARGHQPQHF. The V gene is TRBV6-5, the J gene TRBJ1-5; tentative D call: TRBD1 (6 bases). Trimming left V 5 bases short and J 5 bases short, with 10 bases between. The V gene's germline CDR1 is MNHEY and CDR2 SVGAGI. This CDR3 has 13 amino acids.

The V and J genes are TRBV19 and TRBJ2-7; TRBD2 matches at 8 bases. V trimming: 4 bases; J trimming: 2 bases; junction bases outside the gene matches: 4. CDR3 length equals 14 residues. CDR1 and CDR2 from the germline V gene are LNHDA and SQIVND (reference sequence). The CDR3 DNA is TGTGCCAGTAGTAGCCGGGGGGGGACCTACGAGCAGTACTTC. It codes for CASSSRGGTYEQYF.

This clone has only a few counts. The rearrangement uses TRBV28 and TRBJ2-1; D uncertain. The CDR3 is made up of 13 amino acids. V was trimmed by 2 bases and J by 6 bases, leaving 8 bases between them. Germline assignment: CDR1 MDHEN and CDR2 SYDVKM. This chain's CDR3 is CASSLVLANEQFF. In nucleotides, the CDR3 is TGTGCCAGCAGTTTAGTTTTGGCCAATGAGCAGTTCTTC.

The chain couples TRBV9 to TRBJ1-4, with 8 bases matching TRBD1. This CDR3 comprises 15 residues. Per germline, CDR1 SGDLS and CDR2 YYNGEE. After removal of 4 bases from V and 2 bases from J, the junction contained 4 bases not matched to a gene. DNA for the CDR3: TGTGCCAGCAGCCAGGGGGCATGGACTAATGAAAAACTGTTTTTT. This codes for CASSQGAWTNEKLFF.